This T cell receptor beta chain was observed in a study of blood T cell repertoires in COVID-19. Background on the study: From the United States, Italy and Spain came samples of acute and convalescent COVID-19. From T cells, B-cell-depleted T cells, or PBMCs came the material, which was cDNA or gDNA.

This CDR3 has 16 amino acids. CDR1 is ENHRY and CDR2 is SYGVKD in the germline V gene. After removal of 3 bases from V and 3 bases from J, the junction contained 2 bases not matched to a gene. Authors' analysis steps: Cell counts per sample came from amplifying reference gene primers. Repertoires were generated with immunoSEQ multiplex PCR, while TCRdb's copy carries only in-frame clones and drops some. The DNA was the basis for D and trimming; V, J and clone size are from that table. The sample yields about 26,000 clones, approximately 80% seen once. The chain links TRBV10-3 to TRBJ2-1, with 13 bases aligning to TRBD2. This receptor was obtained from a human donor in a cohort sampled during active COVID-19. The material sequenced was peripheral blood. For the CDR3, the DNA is TGTGCCATCAGTGAAGGGACTAGCGGGGACTACAATGAGCAGTTCTTC. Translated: CAISEGTSGDYNEQFF.